The 8 T cell receptor beta chains in this list originate from one sample, sequenced in a study of a mutant IDH1 vaccine in newly diagnosed glioma. Time point here: week 47, end of study. Vaccine doses each comprised 300 ug of mutant IDH1 20-mer peptide, with topical imiquimod. Measured with immunoSEQ multiplex PCR; TCRdb has only the in-frame clones, and not every one. The table has over 80,000 clones, approximately 80% seen once; the top ten hold 5% to 6.5%. These receptors lack a known antigen. Sequenced here: PBMCs, sampled from a glioma patient whose treatment included an IDH1 peptide vaccine. All receptors come from a man between 35 and 55 years old with glioma.

The V and J genes are TRBV30 and TRBJ2-1; D tentatively reads TRBD1 or TRBD2 (5 bases each). Trimming left V 2 bases short and J 8 bases short, with 13 bases between. CDR1 GTSNPN and CDR2 SVGIG come from the germline V gene (reference sequence). The CDR3 length is 13 residues. For the CDR3, the DNA is TGTGCCTGGAGTTCCGGGGCATTGGATGAGCAGTTCTTC. Its protein product is CAWSSGALDEQFF.

This chain uses TRBV27 with TRBJ1-2, with D uncertain. The CDR3 has 10 residues. Germline values: CDR1 MNHEY, CDR2 SMNVEV (reference sequence). V lost 8 bases and J lost 6, with 7 bases in between. The DNA of the CDR3 is TGTGCCAGCGAATCGCATGGCTACACCTTC. Translation gives CASESHGYTF.

The CDR3: CASTIRIDQPQHF. The DNA of the CDR3 is TGTGCCAGTACAATCAGGATTGACCAGCCCCAGCATTTT. The rearrangement joins TRBV19 to TRBJ1-5; D remains unclear. CDR1 is LNHDA and CDR2 is SQIVND in the germline V gene (reference sequence). This CDR3 comprises 13 residues. Trimming pared 7 bases from V and 7 bases from J, leaving 14 bases between.

This chain uses TRBV4-3 with TRBJ1-1; D is perhaps TRBD1 (5 bases). The germline V and J ends were trimmed by 0 bases and 4 bases, with 21 bases remaining between them. This CDR3 has 18 residues. In germline, CDR1 is LGHNA, CDR2 YSLEER. The chain's CDR3 is CASSQDPLGGATSTEAFF. The CDR3 DNA reads as TGCGCCAGCAGCCAAGATCCCTTAGGAGGGGCCACGAGCACTGAAGCTTTCTTT.

Only a few counts were recorded for this clone. J is TRBJ1-2 and V is TRBV7-2; D uncertain. V was shortened by 5 bases and J by 4 bases, with 11 bases between the two germline ends. In germline, CDR1 is SGHTA, CDR2 FQGNSA. This CDR3 is built from 13 residues. The CDR3 reads CASSQDGSYGYTF. The DNA of the CDR3 is TGTGCCAGCAGCCAAGACGGAAGCTATGGCTACACCTTC.

The chain links TRBV7-9 to TRBJ2-6, with D unresolved. Trimming pared 5 bases from V and 0 bases from J, leaving 2 bases between. The length of the CDR3 is 13 residues. Germline V gene data show CDR1 as SEHNR and CDR2 as FQNEAQ (reference sequence). CDR3 DNA: TGTGCCAGCAGCGGCTCTGGGGCCAACGTCCTGACTTTC. Translation: CASSGSGANVLTF.

The chain links TRBV7-9 to TRBJ2-5; TRBD2 is a possible D gene (6 bases). Germline CDR1 SEHNR, CDR2 FQNEAQ (reference sequence). CDR3 length: 15 residues. Deletions cut 0 bases from V and 5 bases from J, with 13 bases between. CDR3 coding DNA: TGTGCCAGCAGCTTAGCAGTAGCAGGGAGGGAGACCCAGTACTTC. Residues: CASSLAVAGRETQYF. The full variable domain, in which reference TRBV7-9 and TRBJ2-5 provide the parts outside the CDR3, is DTGVSQNPRHKITKRGQNVTFRCDPISEHNRLYWYRQTLGQGPEFLTYFQNEAQLEKSRLLSDRFSAERPKGSFSTLEIQRTEQGDSAMYLCASSLAVAGRETQYFGPGTRLLVL.

This chain uses TRBV4-1 with TRBJ1-5, with D possibly being TRBD1 (6 bases). CDR3 length: 15 amino acids. The germline V gene has CDR1 MGHRA and CDR2 YSYEKL. V lost 0 bases and J 7 bases, leaving 13 bases between the germline ends. The CDR3 loop reads CASSQDAAGEQPQHF. The CDR3 bases are TGCGCCAGCAGCCAAGACGCGGCAGGGGAGCAGCCCCAGCATTTT.